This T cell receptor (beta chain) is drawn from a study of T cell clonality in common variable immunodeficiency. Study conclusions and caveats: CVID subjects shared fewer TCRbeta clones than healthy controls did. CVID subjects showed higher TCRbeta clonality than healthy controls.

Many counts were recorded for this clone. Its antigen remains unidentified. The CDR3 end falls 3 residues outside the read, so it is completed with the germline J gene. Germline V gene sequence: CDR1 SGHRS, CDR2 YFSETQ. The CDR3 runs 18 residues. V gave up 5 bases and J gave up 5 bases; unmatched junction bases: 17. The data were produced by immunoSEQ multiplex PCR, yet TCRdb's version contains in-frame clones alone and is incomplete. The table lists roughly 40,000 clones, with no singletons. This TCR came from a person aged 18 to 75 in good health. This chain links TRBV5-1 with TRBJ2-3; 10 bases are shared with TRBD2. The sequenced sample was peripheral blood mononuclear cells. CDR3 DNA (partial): TGCGCCAGCAGAACTAGCGGGACCCTACGGGGACACATAGATACG. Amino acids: CASRTSGTLRGHIDT. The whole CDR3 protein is CASRTSGTLRGHIDTQYF.